Described below is a single T cell receptor beta chain sequence and its context. Its antigen is still unknown. The CDR3 contains 16 residues. CDR1 and CDR2 from the germline V gene are SGHRS and YFSETQ. V was trimmed by 2 bases and J by 2 bases, leaving 16 bases between them. This sample was taken from a study of cytotoxic CD8 clonotypes in ibrutinib-treated CLL. Study information: Of a cohort that held about 12 relapsed/refractory and some 14 treatment-naive patients, 17 to 18 were IGHV unmutated. A mean of roughly 250,000 productive templates and tens of thousands of productive rearrangements was obtained per sample. Responses: some 24 partial, 2 complete; after median around 64 months, approximately 15 stayed remitted, some twelve progressed.

Only in-frame clones appear in the TCRdb table, and some are missing; sequencing was by immunoSEQ multiplex PCR. Here the sample spans around 50,000 clones, roughly 63% being singletons. Whole-study results and caveats: Measured clonality at baseline was greater than in age-matched healthy donors and tracked with circulating CD8+ T-cell counts.

The clonotype originates from a human donor with chronic lymphocytic leukemia. This chain joins TRBV5-1 and TRBJ2-5; no firm D call. The sample consisted of PBMCs, taken after 24 months of ibrutinib treatment. The CDR3: CASSFRSRALQETQYF. In nucleotides, the CDR3 is TGCGCCAGCAGCTTTAGATCGAGAGCGTTACAAGAGACCCAGTACTTC.